This TCR beta chain was captured in a study of T cell responses to AZD1222 COVID-19 vaccine. Clones were read by immunoSEQ multiplex PCR, and TCRdb kept only the in-frame ones, dropping some. The sample holds 100,000 to 150,000 clones, about 91% seen once. Notes on the study in general: Only after the peak T cell response were repertoires sampled. CD4 TCRs associated with vaccination spanned spike, dominating at 160-218 and 743-854. The sample set comprised mostly white British donors with more females, and clonal diversity was possibly underestimated.

This CDR3 comprises 15 residues. CDR1 is LNHDA and CDR2 is SQIVND in the germline V gene (reference sequence). Unmatched junction bases numbered 3, after V lost 5 bases and J lost 3 bases. This clone showed up just once. Its antigen is as yet unknown. The chain combines TRBV19 with TRBJ2-1; TRBD2 aligns across 11 bases. The sequence was collected from an adult who received the AZD1222 COVID-19 vaccine. The sequencing used peripheral blood, collected 28 days after the second AZD1222 dose. The DNA of the CDR3 is TGTGCCAGTAGTCGGACTAGCGGGCTCTACAATGAGCAGTTCTTC. As protein: CASSRTSGLYNEQFF. The full variable domain, rest sourced from reference TRBV19 and TRBJ2-1, is DGGITQSPKYLFRKEGQNVTLSCEQNLNHDAMYWYRQDPGQGLRLIYYSQIVNDFQKGDIAEGYSVSREKKESFPLTVTSAQKNPTAFYLCASSRTSGLYNEQFFGPGTRLTVL.